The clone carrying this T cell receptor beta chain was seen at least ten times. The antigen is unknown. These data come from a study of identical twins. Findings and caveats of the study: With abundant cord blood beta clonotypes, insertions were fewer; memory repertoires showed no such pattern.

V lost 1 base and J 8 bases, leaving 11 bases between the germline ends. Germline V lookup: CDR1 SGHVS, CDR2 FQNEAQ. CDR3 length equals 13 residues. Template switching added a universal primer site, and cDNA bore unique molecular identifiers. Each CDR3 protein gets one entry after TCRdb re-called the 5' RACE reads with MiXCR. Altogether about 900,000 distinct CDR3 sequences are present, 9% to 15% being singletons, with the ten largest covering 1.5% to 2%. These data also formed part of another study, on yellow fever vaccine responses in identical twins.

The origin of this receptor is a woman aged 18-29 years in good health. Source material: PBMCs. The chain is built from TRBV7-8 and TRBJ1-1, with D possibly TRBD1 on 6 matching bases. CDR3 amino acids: CASSLEPGHEAFF. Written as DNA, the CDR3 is TGTGCCAGCAGCTTAGAGCCGGGACACGAAGCTTTCTTT.